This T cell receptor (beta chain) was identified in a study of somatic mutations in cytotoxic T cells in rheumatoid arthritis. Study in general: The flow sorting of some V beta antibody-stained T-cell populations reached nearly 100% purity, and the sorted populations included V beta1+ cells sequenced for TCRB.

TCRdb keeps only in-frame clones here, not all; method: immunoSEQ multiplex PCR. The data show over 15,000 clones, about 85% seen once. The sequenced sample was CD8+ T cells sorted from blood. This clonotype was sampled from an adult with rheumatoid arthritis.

The CDR3 nucleotides are TGTGCCAGCACCAACTCCGGGACCCCGCCGTGGGGCACCTTC. Its protein product is CASTNSGTPPWGTF. The V gene is TRBV7-6, the J gene TRBJ1-2; possible D gene TRBD1, 5 bases. Deletions cut 7 bases from V and 13 bases from J, with 25 bases between. In germline, CDR1 is SGHVS, CDR2 FNYEAQ. The CDR3 has 14 amino acids.